This TCR beta chain was sequenced for a study of blood T cell repertoires in COVID-19. The overall study: COVID-19 samples, acute and convalescent, were from the United States, Italy and Spain. T cells, B-cell-depleted T cells, or PBMCs supplied cDNA or gDNA.

In the study's own analysis: Reference gene primer amplification gave nucleated cell count estimates. Libraries were prepared by immunoSEQ multiplex PCR; TCRdb keeps only in-frame clonotypes and omits some of them. V and J calls and clone size come straight from that table; D and trimming were deduced from the DNA. The table shows approximately 16,000 clones, with roughly nine tenths occurring only once. This CDR3 spans 16 amino acids. V shed 0 bases, J shed 7 bases, and the junction held 10 bases outside the gene matches. Germline V gene data show CDR1 as SGDLS and CDR2 as YYNGEE. The clonotype was recovered from a man in his sixties with acute or convalescent COVID-19. This chain joins TRBV9 and TRBJ2-1; 7 bases line up with TRBD2. Sequencing used peripheral blood. CDR3 amino acids: CASSVGVTSPGNEQFF. DNA of the CDR3: TGTGCCAGCAGCGTAGGAGTGACTAGCCCGGGGAATGAGCAGTTCTTC.